This T cell receptor beta chain derives from a study of shared clonotypes between healthy human individuals. The repertoire was sequenced with immunoSEQ multiplex PCR; TCRdb's copy has only in-frame clones and lacks some. The sample gives about 2.3 million clones, more than 85% of which show up once; about 0.41% is in the top ten. CDR3 length equals 16 residues. Trimming removed 6 bases at V and 0 bases at J, with 15 bases between. CDR1 and CDR2 from the germline V gene are LNHNV and YYDKDF (reference sequence). The chain employs TRBV15 and TRBJ1-5; D is undetermined. Source material: naive CD4+ T cells from PBMCs. The sample's subset: CD45RA+ positively selected. This TCR was sampled from a man younger than 35 in good health. Some clones in this sample may be carry-over from other donors' samples. CDR3 bases: TGTGCCACCAGAGACCTCTGGGCTTATAGCAATCAGCCCCAGCATTTT. As protein: CATRDLWAYSNQPQHF.